This section outlines one TCR beta chain sequence together with its context. This clone was recorded a few times. The antigen it binds to is not known. Mouse gene names and germline sequences are used here. The read stops 4 residues short of the end of the CDR3; the missing end is completed from the germline J gene. Other DNA sequences in this sample translate to the same CDR3. Cells from pooled mouse cutaneous lymph nodes were stained for CD4, CD8alpha, NKG2D, NKG2ACE and other markers and then sorted on a BD Influx. Based on the germline V gene, the CDR1 and CDR2 sequences are NSHNY and SYGAGN. Trimming accounts for 3 bases at V and 3 bases at J, while the number of junction bases matched to no gene is 5. Counted from cysteine to phenylalanine, this CDR3 has 15 amino acids. The DNA covers only part of the CDR3, 33 bases in frame from base 1. The library was made by the immunoSEQ multiplex PCR assay. For TCR sequencing, RNA was extracted from every sample and reverse transcribed into cDNA to serve as template. First-strand cDNA was synthesized using SuperScript III with a 2:1 mix of oligo-dT and random hexamers. A synthetic immune receptor repertoire was used to measure amplification bias, and any remaining bias was corrected computationally. Libraries were sequenced on Illumina HiSeq with 60 bp reads covering the CDR3, read from J toward V. As for the authors' bioinformatics: Raw reads were preprocessed to remove errors, and CDR3 was defined by IMGT conventions from the conserved cysteine to phenylalanine. To get clonality, Shannon entropy was normalized by log2 of the number of productive unique TCRs and the result was subtracted from 1. Whether each scalp clone was CD4 or CD8 was inferred by checking scalp TCRbeta sequences against the CD4 and CD8 repertoires from sorted blood. What TCRdb holds here is the immuneACCESS table cut down to in-frame rearrangements. Part of the clones is not present; checked against another copy, under half of the missing clones reflect an unresolved V gene, and the others are unexplained. V and J calls and clone size are as listed in that table; D and trimming were resolved from the DNA. The table notes roughly 260,000 clones here, none of them singletons. More than 1% of the sample lies in the top ten.

The data were obtained in a study of CD8+ T cells in alopecia areata (dated by TCRdb to between 2018 and 2020). For the wider study: Skin from C3H/HeJ donors with spontaneous alopecia (about 6-12 months old) was grafted onto female C3H/HeJ recipients aged roughly 7-11 weeks. Amplification of TCRbeta CDR3 regions was done by immunoSEQ multiplex PCR using 35 Vbeta forward primers and 13 Jbeta reverse primers. Scalp clonality was compared across normal scalp (n=4), patchy alopecia areata scalp (n=8), and alopecia totalis/universalis scalp (n=8). Scalp tissue and sorted CD4+ and CD8+ peripheral blood T cells from patchy and totalis/universalis alopecia areata patients and from healthy controls were covered by human TCRbeta sequencing. The study used high-throughput TCRbeta sequencing to examine T cell clonal expansion in alopecia areata, in both the C3H/HeJ mouse model and human patients. The RNA source kit depended on sample type: the PAXgene miRNA kit for fixed scalp, the miRNeasy kit for PBMCs, and the RNeasy kit for mouse skin.

Study-wide conclusions, independent of this receptor: Compared with normal scalp, lesional scalp, particularly in alopecia totalis/universalis, had higher clonality and more expanded CD8+ clones, which suggests antigenic drive. Resident alphabeta T cells in normal human skin are also sequenced, complicating scalp TCR repertoire analysis, unlike mouse skin dominated by gammadelta T cells. Compared with mice, TCR sequences shared between patients were less clear, possibly partly because of HLA diversity across the patient population.

The sequence links TRBV13-1 to TRBJ2-7, and TRBD2 matches 11 of the central bases. Sequenced input: CD4+ T cells sorted from a lymph node. The TCR sequence derives from a C3H/HeJ mouse with alopecia areata. The MHC haplotype of this strain is H2-k. Incomplete CDR3 DNA: TGTGCCAGCAGTGTCACCGGGACTGGGGGCTAT. Its translation is CASSVTGTGGY. The complete CDR3 sequence is CASSVTGTGGYEQYF.